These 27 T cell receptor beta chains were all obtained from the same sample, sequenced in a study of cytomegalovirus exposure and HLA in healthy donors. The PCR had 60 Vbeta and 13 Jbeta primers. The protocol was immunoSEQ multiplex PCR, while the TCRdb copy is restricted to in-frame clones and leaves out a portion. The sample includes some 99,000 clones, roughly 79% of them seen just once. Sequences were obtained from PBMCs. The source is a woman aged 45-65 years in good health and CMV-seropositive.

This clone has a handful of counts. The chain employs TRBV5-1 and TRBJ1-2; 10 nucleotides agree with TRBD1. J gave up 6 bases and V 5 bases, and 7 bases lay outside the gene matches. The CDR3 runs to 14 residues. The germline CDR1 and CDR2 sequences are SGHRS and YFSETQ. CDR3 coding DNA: TGCGCCAGCAGTCGCCTCGGACAGGGGGATGGCTACACCTTC. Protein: CASSRLGQGDGYTF. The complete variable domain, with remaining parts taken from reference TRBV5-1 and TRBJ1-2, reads KAGVTQTPRYLIKTRGQQVTLSCSPISGHRSVSWYQQTPGQGLQFLFEYFSETQRNKGNFPGRFSGRQFSNSRSEMNVSTLELGDSALYLCASSRLGQGDGYTFGSGTRLTVV.

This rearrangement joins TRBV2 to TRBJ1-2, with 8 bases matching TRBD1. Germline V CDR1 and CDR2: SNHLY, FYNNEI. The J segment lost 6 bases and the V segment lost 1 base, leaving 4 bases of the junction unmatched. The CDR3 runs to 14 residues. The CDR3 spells CASSEGRGRDGYTF. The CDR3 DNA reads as TGTGCCAGCAGTGAAGGCAGGGGGCGCGATGGCTACACCTTC.

CDR3 sequence (DNA): TGTGCCAGCAGCTTCCTGACAGATCAGCCCCAGCATTTT. This encodes CASSFLTDQPQHF. V and J are TRBV7-2 and TRBJ1-5; maybe TRBD1 (5 bases). This CDR3 has 13 amino acids. Germline values: CDR1 SGHTA, CDR2 FQGNSA. Trimming pared 3 bases from V and 5 bases from J, leaving 8 bases between. Drawing the rest from reference TRBV7-2 and TRBJ1-5, the complete variable domain is GAGVSQSPSNKVTEKGKDVELRCDPISGHTALYWYRQSLGQGLEFLIYFQGNSAPDKSGLPSDRFSAERTGGSVSTLTIQRTQQEDSAVYLCASSFLTDQPQHFGDGTRLSIL.

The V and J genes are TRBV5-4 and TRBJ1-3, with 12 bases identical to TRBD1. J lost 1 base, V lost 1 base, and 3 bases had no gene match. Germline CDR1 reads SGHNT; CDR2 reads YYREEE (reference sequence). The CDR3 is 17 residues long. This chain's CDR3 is CASSLRGQGASGNTIYF. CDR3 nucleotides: TGTGCCAGCAGCTTGAGGGGACAGGGGGCTTCTGGAAACACCATATATTTT.

The CDR3 sequence: CASSPGTSGVETQYF. The CDR3 DNA reads as TGTGCCAGCAGCCCGGGGACTAGCGGGGTCGAGACCCAGTACTTC. The chain is built from TRBV7-2 and TRBJ2-5; 13 bases line up with TRBD2. Germline V CDR1 and CDR2: SGHTA, FQGNSA. Germline trimming cut 5 bases from V and 5 bases from J; bases unmatched to any gene: 5. The CDR3 extends over 15 amino acids.

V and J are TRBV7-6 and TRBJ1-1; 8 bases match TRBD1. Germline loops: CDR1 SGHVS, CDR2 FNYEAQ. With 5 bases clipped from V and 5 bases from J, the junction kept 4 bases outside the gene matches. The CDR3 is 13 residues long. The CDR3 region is CASSANRGTEAFF. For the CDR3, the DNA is TGTGCCAGCAGCGCCAACAGGGGGACTGAAGCTTTCTTT.

DNA of the CDR3: TGTGCCAGCAGTGTGATTAGTGGGAGCGCCTACGAGCAGTACTTC. It yields the protein CASSVISGSAYEQYF. This sequence joins TRBV2 and TRBJ2-5, with a weak D call TRBD2 (5 bases). The DNA matches TRBJ2-7 better at its end, which makes the J call doubtful. Germline V lookup: CDR1 SNHLY, CDR2 FYNNEI. This CDR3 is built from 15 residues.

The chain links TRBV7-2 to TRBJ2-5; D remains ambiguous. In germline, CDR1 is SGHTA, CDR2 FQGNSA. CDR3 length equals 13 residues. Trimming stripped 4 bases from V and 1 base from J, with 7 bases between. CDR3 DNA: TGTGCCAGCAGCTCCGAGATCCAAGAGACCCAGTACTTC. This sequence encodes CASSSEIQETQYF. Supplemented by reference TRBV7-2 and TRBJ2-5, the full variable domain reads GAGVSQSPSNKVTEKGKDVELRCDPISGHTALYWYRQSLGQGLEFLIYFQGNSAPDKSGLPSDRFSAERTGGSVSTLTIQRTQQEDSAVYLCASSSEIQETQYFGPGTRLLVL.

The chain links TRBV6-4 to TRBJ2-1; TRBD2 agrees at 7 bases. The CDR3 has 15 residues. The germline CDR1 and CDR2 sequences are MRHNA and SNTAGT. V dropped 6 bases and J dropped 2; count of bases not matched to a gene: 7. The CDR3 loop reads CASSPGGRAYNEQFF. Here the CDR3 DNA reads TGTGCCAGCAGCCCGGGAGGCAGGGCCTACAATGAGCAGTTCTTC.

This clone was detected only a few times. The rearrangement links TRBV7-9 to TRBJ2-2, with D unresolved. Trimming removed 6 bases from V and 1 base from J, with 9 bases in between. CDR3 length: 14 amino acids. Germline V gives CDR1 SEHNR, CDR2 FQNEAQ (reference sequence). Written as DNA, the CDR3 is TGTGCCAGCAGTCTGACACTGAACACCGGGGAGCTGTTTTTT. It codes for CASSLTLNTGELFF.

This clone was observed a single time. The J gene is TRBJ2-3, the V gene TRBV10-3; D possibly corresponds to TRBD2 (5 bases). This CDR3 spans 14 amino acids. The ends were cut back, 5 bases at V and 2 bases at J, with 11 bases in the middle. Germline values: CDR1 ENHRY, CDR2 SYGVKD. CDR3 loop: CAISSPEATDTQYF. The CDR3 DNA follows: TGTGCCATCAGTTCCCCGGAGGCCACAGATACGCAGTATTTT.

CDR3 in DNA: TGCAGCGTTGCGGACACACTCGCCCCTAACTATGGCTACACCTTC. Translation gives CSVADTLAPNYGYTF. The gene calls are TRBV29-1 and TRBJ1-2, with a tentative D call TRBD1 (5 bases). Trimming pared 4 bases from V and 0 bases from J, leaving 15 bases between. The germline CDR1 and CDR2 sequences are SQVTM and ANQGSEA. CDR3 length equals 15 residues.

Here the CDR3 DNA reads TGCGCCAGCAGCCAAGACTCGGGCTGGAGGGCAGATACGCAGTATTTT. This gives the protein CASSQDSGWRADTQYF. This chain joins TRBV4-3 and TRBJ2-3; TRBD2 might be the D (6 bases). The V end was cut by 0 bases, the J end by 4 bases, with 14 bases between. The CDR3 sequence is 16 residues long. Looked up from germline, CDR1 is LGHNA and CDR2 is YSLEER.

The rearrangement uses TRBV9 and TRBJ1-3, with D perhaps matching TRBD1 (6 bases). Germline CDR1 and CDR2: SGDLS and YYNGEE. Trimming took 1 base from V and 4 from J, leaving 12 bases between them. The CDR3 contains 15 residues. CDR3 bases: TGTGCCAGCAGCGTAACGGCAGGGGCCGGAAACACCATATATTTT. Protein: CASSVTAGAGNTIYF.

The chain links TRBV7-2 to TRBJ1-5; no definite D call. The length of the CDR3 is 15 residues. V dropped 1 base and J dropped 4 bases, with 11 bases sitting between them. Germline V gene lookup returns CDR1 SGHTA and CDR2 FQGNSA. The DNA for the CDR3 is TGTGCCAGCAGCTTAGTGACAATCGGAAATCAGCCCCAGCATTTT. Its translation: CASSLVTIGNQPQHF.

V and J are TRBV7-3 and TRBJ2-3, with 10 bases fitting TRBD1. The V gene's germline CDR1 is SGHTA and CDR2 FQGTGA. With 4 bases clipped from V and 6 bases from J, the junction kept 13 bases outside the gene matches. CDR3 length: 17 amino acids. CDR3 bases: TGTGCCAGCAGCTCCTGGACGGACAGGGGGTGTGGGGATACGCAGTATTTT. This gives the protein CASSSWTDRGCGDTQYF.

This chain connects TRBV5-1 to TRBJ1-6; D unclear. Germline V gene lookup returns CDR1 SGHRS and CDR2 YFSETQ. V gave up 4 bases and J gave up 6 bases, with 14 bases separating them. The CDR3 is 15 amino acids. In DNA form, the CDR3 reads TGCGCCAGCAGCCCCTTTCCCGGTTTTAATTCACCCCTCCACTTT. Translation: CASSPFPGFNSPLHF.

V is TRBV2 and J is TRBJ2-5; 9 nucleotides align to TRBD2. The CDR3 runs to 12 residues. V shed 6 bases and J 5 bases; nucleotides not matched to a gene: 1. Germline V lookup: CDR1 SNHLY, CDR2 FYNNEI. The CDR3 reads CASSTSGETQYF. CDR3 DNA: TGTGCCAGCAGCACTAGCGGGGAGACCCAGTACTTC.

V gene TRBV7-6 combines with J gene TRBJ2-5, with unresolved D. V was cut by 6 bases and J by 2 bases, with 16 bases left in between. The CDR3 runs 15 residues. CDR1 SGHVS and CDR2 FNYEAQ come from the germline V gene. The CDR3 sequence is CASRAPTQLQETQYF. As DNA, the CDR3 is TGTGCCAGCAGAGCTCCCACACAGCTACAAGAGACCCAGTACTTC. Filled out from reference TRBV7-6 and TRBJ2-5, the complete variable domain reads GAGVSQSPRYKVTKRGQDVALRCDPISGHVSLYWYRQALGQGPEFLTYFNYEAQQDKSGLPNDRFSAERPEGSISTLTIQRTEQRDSAMYRCASRAPTQLQETQYFGPGTRLLVL.

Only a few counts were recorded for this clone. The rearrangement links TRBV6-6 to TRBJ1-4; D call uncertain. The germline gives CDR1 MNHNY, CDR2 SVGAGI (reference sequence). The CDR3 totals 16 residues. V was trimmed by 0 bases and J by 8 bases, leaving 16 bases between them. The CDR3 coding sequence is TGTGCCAGCAGTTACTCGACTGGGGAGTTGAGCGAAAAACTGTTTTTT. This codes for CASSYSTGELSEKLFF.

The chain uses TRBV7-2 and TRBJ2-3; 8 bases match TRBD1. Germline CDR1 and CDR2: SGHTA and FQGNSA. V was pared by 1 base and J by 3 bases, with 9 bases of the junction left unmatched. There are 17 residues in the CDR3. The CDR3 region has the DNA TGTGCCAGCAGCTTAGGGGACAGGAGGGTAAGGACAGATACGCAGTATTTT. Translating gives CASSLGDRRVRTDTQYF.

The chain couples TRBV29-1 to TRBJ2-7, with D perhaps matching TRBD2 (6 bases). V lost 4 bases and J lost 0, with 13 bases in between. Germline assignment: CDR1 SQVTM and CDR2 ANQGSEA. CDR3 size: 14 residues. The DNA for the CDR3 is TGCAGCGTTGCGGGGACGGGGGTCTCCTACGAGCAGTACTTC. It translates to CSVAGTGVSYEQYF.

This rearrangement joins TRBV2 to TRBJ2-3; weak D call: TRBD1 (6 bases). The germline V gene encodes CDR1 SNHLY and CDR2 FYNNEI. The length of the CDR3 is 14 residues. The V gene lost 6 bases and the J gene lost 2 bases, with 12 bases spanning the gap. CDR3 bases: TGTGCCAGCAGCGACAGGTCAGTCACAGATACGCAGTATTTT. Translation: CASSDRSVTDTQYF.

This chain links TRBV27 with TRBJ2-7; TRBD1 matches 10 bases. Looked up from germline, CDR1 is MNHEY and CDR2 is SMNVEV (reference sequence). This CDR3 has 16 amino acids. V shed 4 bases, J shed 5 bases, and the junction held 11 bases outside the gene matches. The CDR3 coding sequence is TGTGCCAGCAGTTCCCCCCCCGGGACAGGGGTCGACGAGCAGTACTTC. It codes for CASSSPPGTGVDEQYF.

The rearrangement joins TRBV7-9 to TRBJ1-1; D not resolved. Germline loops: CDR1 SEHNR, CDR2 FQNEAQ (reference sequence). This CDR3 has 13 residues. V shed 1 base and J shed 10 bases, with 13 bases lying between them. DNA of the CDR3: TGTGCCAGCAGCTTAGTTGCAGGTCTGGGAGCTTTCTTT. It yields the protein CASSLVAGLGAFF. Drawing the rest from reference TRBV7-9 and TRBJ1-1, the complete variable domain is DTGVSQNPRHKITKRGQNVTFRCDPISEHNRLYWYRQTLGQGPEFLTYFQNEAQLEKSRLLSDRFSAERPKGSFSTLEIQRTEQGDSAMYLCASSLVAGLGAFFGQGTRLTVV.

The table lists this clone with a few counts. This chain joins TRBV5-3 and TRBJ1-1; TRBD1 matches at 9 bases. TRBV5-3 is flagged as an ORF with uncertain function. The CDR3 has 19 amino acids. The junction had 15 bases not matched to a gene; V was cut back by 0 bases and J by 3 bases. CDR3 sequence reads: CARSLVLGTGSLWDTEAFF. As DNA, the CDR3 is TGTGCCAGAAGCTTGGTTTTAGGGACAGGGAGTCTATGGGACACTGAAGCTTTCTTT.

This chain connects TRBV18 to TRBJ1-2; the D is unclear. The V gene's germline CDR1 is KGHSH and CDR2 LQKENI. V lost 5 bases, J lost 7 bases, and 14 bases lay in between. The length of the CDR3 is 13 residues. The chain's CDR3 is CASSSGEAVGYTF. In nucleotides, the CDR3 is TGTGCCAGCTCATCCGGGGAAGCGGTTGGCTACACCTTC.